The T cell receptor beta chain described here comes from a study of T cell responses to AZD1222 COVID-19 vaccine. Study-level information: Second-dose recipients at about 4 or about 12 weeks were treated as one pooled group.

Remarks on this clone: Its antigen remains unknown.

General study results and limits: Vaccination with two AZD1222 doses was followed by a rise in Spike-specific TCR breadth and depth.

Clones were sequenced by immunoSEQ multiplex PCR, and TCRdb holds only the in-frame ones, with some missing. The repertoire holds some 120,000 clones, with approximately 92% as singletons. The CDR3 covers 19 residues. Germline CDR1 SGHAT, CDR2 FQNNGV. The J segment lost 0 bases and the V segment lost 7 bases, leaving 14 bases of the junction unmatched. Sequenced here: peripheral blood, sampled on day 0 of AZD1222 vaccination. This receptor was identified in an adult in good health. This chain connects TRBV11-2 to TRBJ2-7; 14 bases are a match to TRBD2. The CDR3 DNA sequence: TGTGCCAGCACCTCCCAACGTACGGGACTAGCGGGAGTCTCCTACGAGCAGTACTTC. This translates into CASTSQRTGLAGVSYEQYF.